This T cell receptor beta chain was documented in a study of early T cells in non-severe SARS-CoV-2 infection. About the research overall: Sequenced bulk RNA came from whole blood that was unsorted, and chains were unpaired.

Concerning this clonotype itself: Its matching antigen is unknown.

Unique molecular identifiers were attached to individual cDNA molecules. One entry per CDR3 protein, called by TCRdb with MiXCR from the 5' RACE reads. Here the sample spans 84,000 or so distinct CDR3 sequences, 9% to 14% being singletons. Germline V gene sequence: CDR1 MNHEY, CDR2 SVGAGI. Trimming removed 6 bases from V and 0 bases from J, with 18 bases in between. The CDR3 is made up of 17 amino acids. Overall study findings and caveats: Database matching using VDJdb favored anti-spike CD8 responses, with private and CD4 specificities left missing.

The sequenced sample consisted of whole blood. The source is an adult who was a healthcare worker with PCR-confirmed SARS-CoV-2 infection or an uninfected control (not recorded which). The chain recombines TRBV6-5 with TRBJ1-5; possible D gene TRBD1, 6 bases. CDR3 nucleotide sequence: TGTGCCAGCAGACCGGGGGCGGAAAGTTATAGCAATCAGCCCCAGCATTTT. The encoded protein is CASRPGAESYSNQPQHF.